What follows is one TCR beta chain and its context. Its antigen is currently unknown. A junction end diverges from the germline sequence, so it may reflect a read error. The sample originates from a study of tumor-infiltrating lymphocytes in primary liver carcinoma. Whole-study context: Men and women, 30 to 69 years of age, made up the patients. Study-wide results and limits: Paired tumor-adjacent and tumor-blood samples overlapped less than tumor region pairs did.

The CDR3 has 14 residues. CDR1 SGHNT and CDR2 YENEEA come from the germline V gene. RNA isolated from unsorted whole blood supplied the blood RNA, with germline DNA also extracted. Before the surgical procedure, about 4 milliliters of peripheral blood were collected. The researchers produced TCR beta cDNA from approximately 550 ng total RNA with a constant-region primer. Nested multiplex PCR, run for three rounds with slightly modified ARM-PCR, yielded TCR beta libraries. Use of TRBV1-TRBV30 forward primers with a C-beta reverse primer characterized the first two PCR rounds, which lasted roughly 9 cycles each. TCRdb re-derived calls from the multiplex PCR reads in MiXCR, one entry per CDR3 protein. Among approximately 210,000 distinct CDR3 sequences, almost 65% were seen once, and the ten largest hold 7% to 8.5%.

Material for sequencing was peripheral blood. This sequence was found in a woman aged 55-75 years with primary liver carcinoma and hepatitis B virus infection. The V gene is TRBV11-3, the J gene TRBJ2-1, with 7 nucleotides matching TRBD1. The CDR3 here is CASSFLQGSNELLF. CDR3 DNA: TGTGCCAGCAGCTTCCTACAGGGGAGCAATGAGCTGCTCTTC. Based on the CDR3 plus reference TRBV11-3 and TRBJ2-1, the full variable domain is EAGVVQSPRYKIIEKKQPVAFWCNPISGHNTLYWYLQNLGQGPELLIRYENEEAVDDSQLPKDRFSAERLKGVDSTLKIQPAELGDSAVYLCASSFLQGSNELLFGPGTRLTVL.